The clone carrying this T cell receptor (beta chain) was seen at least ten times. The entry originates in a study of identical twins. CDR3 length: 14 amino acids. V trimming: 3 bases; J trimming: 3 bases; junction bases outside the gene matches: 3. In TCRdb, the 5' RACE reads were re-called with MiXCR into one record per CDR3 protein. The table lists 310,000 or so distinct CDR3 sequences, about 8.9% of them singletons. These data also featured in a second study, about yellow fever vaccine responses in identical twins.

Sequences were obtained from memory (CD45RO+) T cells sorted from blood. This chain connects TRBV12-3 or TRBV12-4 to TRBJ2-7; 9 positions match TRBD1. This receptor was taken from a woman in her late teens or twenties in good health. DNA of the CDR3: TGTGCCAGCAGTTTGGGGACAGGGTTCTACGAGCAGTACGTC. Protein sequence: CASSLGTGFYEQYV.